The clone carrying this T cell receptor (beta chain) was seen more than once but under ten times. Its target is unknown. This record belongs to a study of identical twins. Study-level points and caveats: Where beta out-of-frame sequences were concerned, excess twin sharing was weaker. It was possible that invariant MAIT and iNKT cells partly confounded the zero-insertion analyses.

A universal primer binding site was introduced by template switching. The final cDNA contained unique molecular identifiers. TCRdb re-analysed the 5' RACE reads in MiXCR, keeping a single row per CDR3 protein. The sample holds about 260,000 distinct CDR3 sequences, roughly 7% seen once. These data also featured in a second study, about yellow fever vaccine responses in identical twins.

The receptor was derived from a woman aged 18-35 years in good health. The sequenced material came from memory (CD45RO+) T cells sorted from blood.

CDR3 residues: CASSFTDYQETQYF. In DNA, the CDR3 is TGCGCCAGCAGCTTTACAGATTACCAAGAGACCCAGTACTTC. The chain uses TRBV5-1 and TRBJ2-5; D gene unclear. There are 14 residues in the CDR3. Germline CDR1 SGHRS, CDR2 YFSETQ. Trimming cost V 2 bases and J 0 bases, with 8 bases left between them.